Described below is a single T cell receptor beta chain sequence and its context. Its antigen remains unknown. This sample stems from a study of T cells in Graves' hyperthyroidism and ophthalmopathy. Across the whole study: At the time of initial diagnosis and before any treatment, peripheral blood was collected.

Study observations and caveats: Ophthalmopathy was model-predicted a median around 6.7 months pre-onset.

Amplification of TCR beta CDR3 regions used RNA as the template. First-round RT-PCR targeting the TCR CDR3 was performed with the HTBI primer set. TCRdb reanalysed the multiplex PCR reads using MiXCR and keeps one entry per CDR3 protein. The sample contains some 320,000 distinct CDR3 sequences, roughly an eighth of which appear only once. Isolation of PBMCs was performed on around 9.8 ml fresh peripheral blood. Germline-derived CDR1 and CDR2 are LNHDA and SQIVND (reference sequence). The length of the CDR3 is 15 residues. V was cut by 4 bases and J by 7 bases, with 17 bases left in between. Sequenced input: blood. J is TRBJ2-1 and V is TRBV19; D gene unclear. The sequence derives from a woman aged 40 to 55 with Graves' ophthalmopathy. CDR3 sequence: CASSRTTPASNEQFF. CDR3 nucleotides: TGTGCCAGTAGTAGAACTACCCCCGCATCAAATGAGCAGTTCTTC. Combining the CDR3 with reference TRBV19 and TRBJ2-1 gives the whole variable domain DGGITQSPKYLFRKEGQNVTLSCEQNLNHDAMYWYRQDPGQGLRLIYYSQIVNDFQKGDIAEGYSVSREKKESFPLTVTSAQKNPTAFYLCASSRTTPASNEQFFGPGTRLTVL.